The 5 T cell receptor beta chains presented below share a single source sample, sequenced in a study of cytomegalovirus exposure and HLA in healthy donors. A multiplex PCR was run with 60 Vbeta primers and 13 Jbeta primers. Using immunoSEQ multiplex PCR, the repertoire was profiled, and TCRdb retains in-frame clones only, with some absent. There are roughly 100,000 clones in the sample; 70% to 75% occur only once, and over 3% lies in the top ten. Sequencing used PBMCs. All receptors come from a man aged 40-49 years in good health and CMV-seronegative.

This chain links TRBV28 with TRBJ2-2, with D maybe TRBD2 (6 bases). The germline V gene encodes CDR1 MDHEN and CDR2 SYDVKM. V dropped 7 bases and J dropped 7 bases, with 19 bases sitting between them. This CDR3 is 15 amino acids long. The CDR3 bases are TGTGCCAGCACCCCCCCCGGTTCGGGGGACGGGGAGCTGTTTTTT. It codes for CASTPPGSGDGELFF.

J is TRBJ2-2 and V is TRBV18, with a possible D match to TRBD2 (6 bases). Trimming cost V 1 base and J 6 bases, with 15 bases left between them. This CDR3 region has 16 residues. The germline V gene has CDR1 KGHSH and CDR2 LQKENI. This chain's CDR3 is CASSPRSGHGSGELFF. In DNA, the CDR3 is TGTGCCAGCTCACCACGAAGCGGGCACGGGTCCGGGGAGCTGTTTTTT.

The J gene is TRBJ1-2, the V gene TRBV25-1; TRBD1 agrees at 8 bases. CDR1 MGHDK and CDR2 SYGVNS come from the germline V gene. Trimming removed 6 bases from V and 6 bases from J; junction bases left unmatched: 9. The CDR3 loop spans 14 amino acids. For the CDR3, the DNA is TGTGCCAGCAGCCGGACAGGGTCCCGGGATGGCTACACCTTC. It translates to CASSRTGSRDGYTF.

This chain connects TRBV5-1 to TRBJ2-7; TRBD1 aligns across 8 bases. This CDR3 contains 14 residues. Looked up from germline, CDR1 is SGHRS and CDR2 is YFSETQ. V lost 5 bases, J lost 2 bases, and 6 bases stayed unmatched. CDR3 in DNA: TGCGCCAGCAGGAATCCGACAGGGGCCTACGAGCAGTACTTC. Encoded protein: CASRNPTGAYEQYF.

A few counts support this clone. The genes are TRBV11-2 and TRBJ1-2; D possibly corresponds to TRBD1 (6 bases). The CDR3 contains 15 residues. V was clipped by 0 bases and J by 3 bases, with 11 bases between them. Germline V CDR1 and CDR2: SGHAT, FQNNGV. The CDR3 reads CASSLDWGPHYGYTF. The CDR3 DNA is TGTGCCAGCAGCTTAGATTGGGGGCCTCACTATGGCTACACCTTC.